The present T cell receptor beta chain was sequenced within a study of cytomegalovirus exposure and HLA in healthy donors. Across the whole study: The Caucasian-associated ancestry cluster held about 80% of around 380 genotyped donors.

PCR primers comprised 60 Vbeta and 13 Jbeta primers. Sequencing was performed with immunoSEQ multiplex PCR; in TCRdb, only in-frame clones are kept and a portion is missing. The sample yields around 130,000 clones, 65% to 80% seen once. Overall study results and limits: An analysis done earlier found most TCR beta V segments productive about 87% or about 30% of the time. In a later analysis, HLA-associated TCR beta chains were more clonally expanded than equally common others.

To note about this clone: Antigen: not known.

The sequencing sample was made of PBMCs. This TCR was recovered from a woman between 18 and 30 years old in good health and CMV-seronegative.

In DNA form, the CDR3 reads TGTGCCAGCAGTGAAGCATCCCGTTCCTACGAGCAGTACTTC. Amino acids: CASSEASRSYEQYF. The chain combines TRBV6-1 with TRBJ2-7; D not resolved. Trimming left V 0 bases short and J 1 base short, with 7 bases between. This CDR3 spans 14 amino acids. Germline loops: CDR1 MNHNS, CDR2 SASEGT.